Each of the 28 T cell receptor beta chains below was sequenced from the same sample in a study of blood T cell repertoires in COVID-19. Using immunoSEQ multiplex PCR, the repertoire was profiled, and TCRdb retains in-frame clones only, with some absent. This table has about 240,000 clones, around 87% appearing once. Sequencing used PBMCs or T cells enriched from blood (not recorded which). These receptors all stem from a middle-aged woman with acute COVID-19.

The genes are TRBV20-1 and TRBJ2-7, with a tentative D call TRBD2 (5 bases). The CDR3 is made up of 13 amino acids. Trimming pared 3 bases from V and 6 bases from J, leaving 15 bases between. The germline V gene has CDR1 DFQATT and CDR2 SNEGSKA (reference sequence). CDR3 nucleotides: TGCAGTGCTAGTCCCAGCGGAGCCTTCGAGCAGTACTTC. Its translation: CSASPSGAFEQYF.

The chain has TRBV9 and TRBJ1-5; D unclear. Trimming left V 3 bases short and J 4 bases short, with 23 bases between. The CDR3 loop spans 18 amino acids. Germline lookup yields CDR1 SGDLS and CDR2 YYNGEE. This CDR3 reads CASSANRRHGHWNQPQHF. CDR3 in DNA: TGTGCCAGCAGCGCAAACCGAAGACACGGTCATTGGAATCAGCCCCAGCATTTT.

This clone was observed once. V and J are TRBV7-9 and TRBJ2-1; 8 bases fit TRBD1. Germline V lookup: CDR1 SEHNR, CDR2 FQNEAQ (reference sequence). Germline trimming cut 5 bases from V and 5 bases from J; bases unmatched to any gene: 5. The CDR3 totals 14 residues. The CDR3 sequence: CASSLDRVNNEQFF. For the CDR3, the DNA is TGTGCCAGCAGCCTGGACAGGGTAAACAATGAGCAGTTCTTC.

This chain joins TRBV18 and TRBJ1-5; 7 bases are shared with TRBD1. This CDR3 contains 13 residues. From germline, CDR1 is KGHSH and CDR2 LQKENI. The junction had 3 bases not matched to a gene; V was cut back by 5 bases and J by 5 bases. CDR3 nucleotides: TGTGCCAGCTCATTACAGGGGTATCAGCCCCAGCATTTT. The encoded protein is CASSLQGYQPQHF.

The CDR3 nucleotides are TGTGCCACCAGTGATTTGCGGGATCCGGGACAGGGGATTTATGGGGCCAACGTCCTGACTTTC. Translating gives CATSDLRDPGQGIYGANVLTF. The chain carries TRBV24-1 and TRBJ2-6; TRBD1 agrees at 10 bases. The J segment lost 3 bases and the V segment lost 0 bases, leaving 13 bases of the junction unmatched. The CDR3 length is 21 residues. Germline CDR1 is KGHDR and CDR2 is SFDVKD.

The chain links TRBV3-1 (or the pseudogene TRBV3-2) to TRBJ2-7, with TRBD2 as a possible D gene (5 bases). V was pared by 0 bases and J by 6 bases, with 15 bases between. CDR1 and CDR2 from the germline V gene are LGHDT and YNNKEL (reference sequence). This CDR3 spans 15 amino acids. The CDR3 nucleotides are TGTGCCAGCAGCCAAGATCGACGGGATTCACGCGAGCAGTACTTC. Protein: CASSQDRRDSREQYF.

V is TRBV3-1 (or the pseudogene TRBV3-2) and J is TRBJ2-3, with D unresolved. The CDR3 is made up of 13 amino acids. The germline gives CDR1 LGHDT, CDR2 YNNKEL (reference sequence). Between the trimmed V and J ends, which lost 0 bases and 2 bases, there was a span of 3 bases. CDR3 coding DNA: TGTGCCAGCAGCCAAGACTACACAGATACGCAGTATTTT. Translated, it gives CASSQDYTDTQYF.

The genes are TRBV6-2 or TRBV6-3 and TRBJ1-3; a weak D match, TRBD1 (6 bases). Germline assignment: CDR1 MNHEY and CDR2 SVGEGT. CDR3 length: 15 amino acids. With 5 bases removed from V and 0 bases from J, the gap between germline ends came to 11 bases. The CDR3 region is CASSPGTTSGNTIYF. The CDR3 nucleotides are TGTGCCAGCAGTCCCGGGACAACCTCTGGAAACACCATATATTTT.

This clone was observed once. Written as DNA, the CDR3 is TGTGCCAAGCTATTGAACACCGGGGAGCTGTTTTTT. The encoded protein is CAKLLNTGELFF. The chain joins TRBV11-3 to TRBJ2-2; D unresolved. The CDR3 totals 12 residues. From germline, CDR1 is SGHNT and CDR2 YENEEA. The V gene lost 10 bases and the J gene lost 1 base, with 7 bases spanning the gap.

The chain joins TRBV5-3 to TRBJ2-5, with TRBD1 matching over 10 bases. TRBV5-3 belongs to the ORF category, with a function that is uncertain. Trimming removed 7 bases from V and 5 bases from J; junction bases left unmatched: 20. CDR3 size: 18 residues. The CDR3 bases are TGTGCCAGACCTCCACTCCCCTGTGGGACAGGGGATGAGGAGACCCAGTACTTC. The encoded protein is CARPPLPCGTGDEETQYF.

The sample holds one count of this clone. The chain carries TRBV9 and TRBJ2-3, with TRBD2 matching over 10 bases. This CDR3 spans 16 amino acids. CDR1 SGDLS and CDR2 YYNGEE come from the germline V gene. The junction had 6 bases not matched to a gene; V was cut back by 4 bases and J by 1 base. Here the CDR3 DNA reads TGTGCCAGCAGCCCATCCGGGACTAGCGGCACAGATACGCAGTATTTT. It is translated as CASSPSGTSGTDTQYF.

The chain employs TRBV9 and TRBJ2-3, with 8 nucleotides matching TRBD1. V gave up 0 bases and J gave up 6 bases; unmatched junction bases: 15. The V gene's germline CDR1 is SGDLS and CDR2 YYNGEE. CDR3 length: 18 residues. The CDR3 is CASSVGGTRQGRSDTQYF. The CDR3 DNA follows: TGTGCCAGCAGCGTAGGGGGGACTCGACAGGGGAGGTCGGATACGCAGTATTTT.

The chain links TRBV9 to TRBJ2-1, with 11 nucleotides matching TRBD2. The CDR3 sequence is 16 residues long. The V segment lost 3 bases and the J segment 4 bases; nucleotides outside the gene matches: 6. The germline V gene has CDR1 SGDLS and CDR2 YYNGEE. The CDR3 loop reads CASSATSGVYYNEQFF. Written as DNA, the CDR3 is TGTGCCAGCAGCGCGACTAGCGGGGTCTATTACAATGAGCAGTTCTTC.

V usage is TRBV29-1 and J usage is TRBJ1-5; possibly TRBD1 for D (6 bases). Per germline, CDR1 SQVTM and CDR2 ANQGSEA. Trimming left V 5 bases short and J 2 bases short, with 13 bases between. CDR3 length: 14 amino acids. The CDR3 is CSVSGGAGNQPQHF. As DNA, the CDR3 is TGCAGCGTTTCTGGGGGCGCAGGCAATCAGCCCCAGCATTTT.

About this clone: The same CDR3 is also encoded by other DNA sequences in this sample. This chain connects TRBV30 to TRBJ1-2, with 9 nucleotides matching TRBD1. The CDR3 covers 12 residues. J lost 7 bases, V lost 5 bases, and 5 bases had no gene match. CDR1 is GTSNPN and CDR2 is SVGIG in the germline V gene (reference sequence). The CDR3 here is CAWEGQGSGYTF. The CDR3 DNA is TGTGCCTGGGAAGGACAGGGGTCTGGCTACACCTTC.

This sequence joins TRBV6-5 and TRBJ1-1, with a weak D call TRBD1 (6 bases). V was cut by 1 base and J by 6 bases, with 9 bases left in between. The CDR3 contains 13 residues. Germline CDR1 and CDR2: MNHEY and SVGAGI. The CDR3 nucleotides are TGTGCCAGCAGTTACTGGGGGGGCTCTGAAGCTTTCTTT. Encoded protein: CASSYWGGSEAFF.

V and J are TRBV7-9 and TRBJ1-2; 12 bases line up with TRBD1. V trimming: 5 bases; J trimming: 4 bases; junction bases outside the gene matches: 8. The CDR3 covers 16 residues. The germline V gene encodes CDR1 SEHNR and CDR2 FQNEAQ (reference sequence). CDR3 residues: CASSRGTGGFVYGYTF. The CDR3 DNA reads TGTGCCAGCAGCCGCGGGACAGGGGGCTTCGTCTATGGCTACACCTTC. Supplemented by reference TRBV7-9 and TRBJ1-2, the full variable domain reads DTGVSQNPRHKITKRGQNVTFRCDPISEHNRLYWYRQTLGQGPEFLTYFQNEAQLEKSRLLSDRFSAERPKGSFSTLEIQRTEQGDSAMYLCASSRGTGGFVYGYTFGSGTRLTVV.

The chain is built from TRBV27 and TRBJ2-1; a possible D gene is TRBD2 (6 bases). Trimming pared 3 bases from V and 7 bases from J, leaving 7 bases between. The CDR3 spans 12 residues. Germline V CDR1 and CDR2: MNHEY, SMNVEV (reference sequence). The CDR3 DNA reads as TGTGCCAGCAGTTTCGGAGGGAATGAGCAGTTCTTC. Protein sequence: CASSFGGNEQFF.

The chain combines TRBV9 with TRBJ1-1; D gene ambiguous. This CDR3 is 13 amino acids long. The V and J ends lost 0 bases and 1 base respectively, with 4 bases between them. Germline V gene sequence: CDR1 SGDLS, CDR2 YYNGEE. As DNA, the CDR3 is TGTGCCAGCAGCGTAGGGAGGAACACTGAAGCTTTCTTT. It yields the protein CASSVGRNTEAFF.

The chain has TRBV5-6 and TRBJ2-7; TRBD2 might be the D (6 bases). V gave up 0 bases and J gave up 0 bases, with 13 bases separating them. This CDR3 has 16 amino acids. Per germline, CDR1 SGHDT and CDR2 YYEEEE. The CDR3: CASSLAVAGPSYEQYF. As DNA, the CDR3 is TGTGCCAGCAGCTTGGCCGTTGCGGGACCCTCCTACGAGCAGTACTTC.

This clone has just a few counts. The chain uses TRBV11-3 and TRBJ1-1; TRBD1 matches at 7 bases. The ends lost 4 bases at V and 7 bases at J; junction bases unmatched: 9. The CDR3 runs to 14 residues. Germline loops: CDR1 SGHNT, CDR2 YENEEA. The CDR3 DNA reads TGTGCCAGCAGCTCTCGGACAGGAGCCTATGAAGCTTTCTTT. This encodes CASSSRTGAYEAFF. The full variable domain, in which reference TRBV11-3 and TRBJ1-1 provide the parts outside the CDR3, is EAGVVQSPRYKIIEKKQPVAFWCNPISGHNTLYWYLQNLGQGPELLIRYENEEAVDDSQLPKDRFSAERLKGVDSTLKIQPAELGDSAVYLCASSSRTGAYEAFFGQGTRLTVV.

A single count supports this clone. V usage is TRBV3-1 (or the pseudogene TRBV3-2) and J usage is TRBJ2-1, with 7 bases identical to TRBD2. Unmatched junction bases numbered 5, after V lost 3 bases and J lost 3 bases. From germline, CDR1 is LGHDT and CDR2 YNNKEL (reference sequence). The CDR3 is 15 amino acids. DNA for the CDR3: TGTGCCAGCAGCCATAGGCGGGAGAGCTACAATGAGCAGTTCTTC. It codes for CASSHRRESYNEQFF.

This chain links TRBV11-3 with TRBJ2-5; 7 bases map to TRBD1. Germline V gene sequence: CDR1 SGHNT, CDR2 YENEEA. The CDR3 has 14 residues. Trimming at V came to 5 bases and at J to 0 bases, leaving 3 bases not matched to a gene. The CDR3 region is CASSGTVHQETQYF. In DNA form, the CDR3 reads TGTGCCAGCAGCGGGACAGTTCACCAAGAGACCCAGTACTTC.

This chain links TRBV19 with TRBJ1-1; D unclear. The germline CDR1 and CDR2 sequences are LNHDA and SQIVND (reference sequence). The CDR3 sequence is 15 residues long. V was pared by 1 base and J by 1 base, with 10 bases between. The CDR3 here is CASSIGRFKNTEAFF. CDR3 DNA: TGTGCCAGTAGTATAGGGCGGTTCAAGAACACTGAAGCTTTCTTT.

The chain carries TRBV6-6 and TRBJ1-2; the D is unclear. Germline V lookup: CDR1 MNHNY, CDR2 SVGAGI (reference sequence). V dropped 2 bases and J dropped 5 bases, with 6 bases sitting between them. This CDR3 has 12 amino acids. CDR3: CASSYEAYGYTF. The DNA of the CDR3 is TGTGCCAGCAGTTACGAGGCGTATGGCTACACCTTC.

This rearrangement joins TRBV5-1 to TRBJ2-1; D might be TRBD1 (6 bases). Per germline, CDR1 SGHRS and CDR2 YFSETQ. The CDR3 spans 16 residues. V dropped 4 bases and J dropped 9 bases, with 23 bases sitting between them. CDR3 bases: TGCGCCAGCAGCCTCAGGGGCGAGTCCCTGACGGGTGAGCAGTTCTTC. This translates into CASSLRGESLTGEQFF. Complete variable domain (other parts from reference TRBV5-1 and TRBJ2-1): KAGVTQTPRYLIKTRGQQVTLSCSPISGHRSVSWYQQTPGQGLQFLFEYFSETQRNKGNFPGRFSGRQFSNSRSEMNVSTLELGDSALYLCASSLRGESLTGEQFFGPGTRLTVL.

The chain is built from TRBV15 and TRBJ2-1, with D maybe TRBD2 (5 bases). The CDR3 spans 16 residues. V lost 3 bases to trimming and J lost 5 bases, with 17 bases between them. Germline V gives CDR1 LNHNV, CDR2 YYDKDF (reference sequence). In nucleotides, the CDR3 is TGTGCCACCAGCAGGCCCGGTACCAGCGGCAACAATGAGCAGTTCTTC. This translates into CATSRPGTSGNNEQFF.

CDR3 residues: CASSLFPVPSTDTQYF. CDR3 in DNA: TGTGCCAGCAGCTTATTTCCAGTCCCTAGCACAGATACGCAGTATTTT. The chain employs TRBV7-9 and TRBJ2-3; D gene uncertain. Trimming took off 2 bases at V and 0 bases at J, with 12 bases between the two ends. The CDR3 has 16 amino acids. Per the germline V gene, CDR1 is SEHNR and CDR2 is FQNEAQ (reference sequence).